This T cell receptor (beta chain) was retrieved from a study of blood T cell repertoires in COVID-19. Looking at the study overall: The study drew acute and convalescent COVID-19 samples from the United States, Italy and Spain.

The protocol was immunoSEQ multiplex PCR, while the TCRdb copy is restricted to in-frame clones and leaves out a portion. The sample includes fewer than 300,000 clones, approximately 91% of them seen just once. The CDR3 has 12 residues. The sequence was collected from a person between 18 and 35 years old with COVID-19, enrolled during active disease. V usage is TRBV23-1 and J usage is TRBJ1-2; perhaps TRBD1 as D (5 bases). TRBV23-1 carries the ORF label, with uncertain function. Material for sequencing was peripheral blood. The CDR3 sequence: CAHLGRSYGYTF. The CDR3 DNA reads TGCGCTCACTTGGGGCGGTCCTATGGCTACACCTTC.